The 16 T cell receptor beta chains below come from one sample, sequenced in a study of T-cell memory formation after mild COVID-19. TCRdb reprocessed the 5' RACE reads via MiXCR and lists one record per CDR3 protein. The sample carries a few hundred thousand distinct CDR3 sequences, about a sixth recorded once. Sequencing input: PBMCs or a T cell subset sorted from them (not recorded which). Source of these receptors: a man between 18 and 35 years old who had mild COVID-19 (a few samples of this study predate the infection). Cell type and time point are not known.

Regarding this clonotype: An end of the junction differs from the germline gene, which may be a read error. The chain has TRBV6-6 and TRBJ2-7, with D possibly being TRBD1 (6 bases). The CDR3 extends over 15 amino acids. CDR1 MNHNY and CDR2 SVGAGI come from the germline V gene (reference sequence). The CDR3 protein is CASSPFRGFSYEQYF. The CDR3 DNA is TGTGCCAGCAGCCCATTTAGGGGGTTCTCCTACGAGCAATACTTC.

This clonotype was seen a handful of times. This chain connects TRBV15 to TRBJ1-2; D gene unclear. The CDR3 is 16 amino acids. Germline-derived CDR1 and CDR2 are LNHNV and YYDKDF (reference sequence). V was trimmed by 4 bases and J by 1 base, leaving 16 bases between them. The CDR3 DNA is TGTGCCACCAGCACCCTATCGGGAGATGTTAACTATGGCTACACCTTC. Translation gives CATSTLSGDVNYGYTF.

The gene calls are TRBV5-1 and TRBJ2-1; D possibly matches TRBD1 or TRBD2 (5 bases each). Germline CDR1 SGHRS, CDR2 YFSETQ. The CDR3 length is 16 residues. V lost 0 bases and J lost 6, with 16 bases in between. CDR3 sequence reads: CASSLVVTGTTNEQFF. CDR3 sequence (DNA): TGCGCCAGCAGCTTGGTCGTTACCGGGACCACCAATGAGCAGTTCTTC.

This clonotype was counted many times. The chain is built from TRBV12-3 or TRBV12-4 and TRBJ1-2; possibly TRBD1 for D (5 bases). The CDR3 totals 12 residues. The V gene lost 6 bases and the J gene lost 8 bases, with 13 bases spanning the gap. CDR3 residues: CASSVRGGGYTF. The CDR3 DNA reads TGTGCCAGCAGCGTAAGGGGCGGCGGCTACACCTTC.

A few counts support this clonotype. The chain joins TRBV3-1 to TRBJ1-1; 7 bases are a match to TRBD1. The germline V gene has CDR1 LGHDT and CDR2 YNNKEL (reference sequence). The CDR3 runs to 14 residues. The V and J ends lost 0 bases and 11 bases, in that order; junction bases with no gene match: 9. In DNA, the CDR3 is TGTGCCAGCAGCCAAGATTGGGGGCAGGGGGGCGCTTTCTTT. Protein: CASSQDWGQGGAFF.

The chain recombines TRBV27 with TRBJ2-7, with a tentative D call TRBD1 (6 bases). This CDR3 contains 15 residues. The V end was cut by 6 bases, the J end by 2 bases, with 17 bases between. CDR1 and CDR2 from the germline V gene are MNHEY and SMNVEV (reference sequence). CDR3: CASSSYRDLPYEQYV. The CDR3 DNA sequence: TGTGCCAGCAGCTCGTACAGGGATCTCCCCTACGAGCAGTACGTC.

This sequence joins TRBV2 and TRBJ2-7, with TRBD2 matching over 7 bases. CDR1 and CDR2 from the germline V gene are SNHLY and FYNNEI. The CDR3 totals 13 residues. The J segment lost 7 bases and the V segment lost 1 base, leaving 4 bases of the junction unmatched. CDR3: CASSEVTAGEQYV. CDR3 bases: TGTGCCAGCAGTGAAGTGACAGCGGGAGAGCAGTACGTC.

This clonotype occurred many times. The J gene is TRBJ2-5, the V gene TRBV5-1; no definite D call. Germline V gene data show CDR1 as SGHRS and CDR2 as YFSETQ. The CDR3 extends over 13 amino acids. V was clipped by 0 bases and J by 5 bases, with 8 bases between them. The CDR3 region is CASSLGAAETQYF. The CDR3, as DNA: TGCGCCAGCAGCTTGGGGGCAGCTGAGACCCAGTACTTC.

In its sample, this clonotype was seen a few times. The DNA for the CDR3 is TGCAGCGGTGCAGGGGGCCTCCGCTATGGCTACACCTTC. Amino acid sequence: CSGAGGLRYGYTF. The chain couples TRBV20-1 to TRBJ1-2, with 8 bases fitting TRBD1. The CDR3 spans 13 residues. The V gene's germline CDR1 is DFQATT and CDR2 SNEGSKA (reference sequence).

J is TRBJ2-1 and V is TRBV29-1; D ambiguous. CDR1 SQVTM and CDR2 ANQGSEA come from the germline V gene. The length of the CDR3 is 15 residues. Trimming left V 3 bases short and J 8 bases short, with 20 bases between. In DNA form, the CDR3 reads TGCAGCGTTGACCTCGTGGCTAGTGGGATTGATGAGCAGTTCTTC. It codes for CSVDLVASGIDEQFF.

This clonotype occurred many times. The CDR3 reads CASSYGLGQPQHF. CDR3 DNA: TGTGCCAGCAGTTATGGCTTGGGGCAGCCCCAGCATTTT. The chain joins TRBV6-6 to TRBJ1-5; D gene unclear. Germline V CDR1 and CDR2: MNHNY, SVGAGI (reference sequence). This CDR3 has 13 amino acids. V lost 3 bases, J lost 7 bases, and 10 bases lay in between.

This clonotype appeared many times. The DNA for the CDR3 is TGTGCCAGCAGCCTAGGAGGGGGCCAGTACAATGAGCAGTTCTTC. Amino acid sequence: CASSLGGGQYNEQFF. This chain links TRBV9 with TRBJ2-1; tentatively, D is TRBD1 (7 bases). Germline V gene data show CDR1 as SGDLS and CDR2 as YYNGEE. Trimming shortened V by 4 bases and J by 4 bases, and 15 bases separated the two germline ends. CDR3 size: 15 residues.

This clonotype was recorded a few times. The rearrangement links TRBV5-1 to TRBJ2-3; D tentatively fits TRBD1 or TRBD2 (5 bases each). The CDR3 extends over 14 amino acids. The V and J ends lost 3 bases and 4 bases respectively, with 12 bases between them. Germline V gene lookup returns CDR1 SGHRS and CDR2 YFSETQ. The chain's CDR3 is CASSSLLGADTQYF. In DNA form, the CDR3 reads TGCGCCAGCAGCTCCCTACTGGGGGCAGATACGCAGTATTTT.

For the CDR3, the DNA is TGCAGCGTTGTTGCAGCTCACACAGATACGCAGTATTTT. This translates into CSVVAAHTDTQYF. This chain connects TRBV29-1 to TRBJ2-3; D not certain. The CDR3 is 13 residues long. Germline V CDR1 and CDR2: SQVTM, ANQGSEA. V was pared by 4 bases and J by 2 bases, with 10 bases between.

CDR3 bases: TGTGCCAGCAGCGCCGACAGCTTATTCTCCTATAATTCACCCCTCCACTTT. This encodes CASSADSLFSYNSPLHF. The chain is built from TRBV12-3 or TRBV12-4 and TRBJ1-6, with TRBD1 as a possible D gene (5 bases). The CDR3 is made up of 17 amino acids. V was pared by 6 bases and J by 0 bases, with 15 bases between.

This rearrangement joins TRBV3-1 to TRBJ2-5; D not certain. Trimming removed 3 bases from V and 5 bases from J, with 7 bases in between. This CDR3 region has 12 residues. Germline V gene sequence: CDR1 LGHDT, CDR2 YNNKEL (reference sequence). The CDR3 reads CASSQYMETQYF. The CDR3 DNA reads as TGTGCCAGCAGCCAGTATATGGAGACCCAGTACTTC.